The sequence of this T cell receptor (gamma chain) was determined in a study of gamma delta lymphoproliferative disorders and STAT genes (dated by TCRdb to 2016 to 2019). In the study overall: The LymphoTrack Dx TCRG Assay was used to prepare gamma-chain libraries from at least 50 ng of genomic DNA. Since no corresponding Invivoscribe delta assay was available, delta-chain libraries were prepared following the standard operating procedure of the EuroClonality-NGS working group. Within a larger immunophenotypic and STAT-mutation study, TCR gamma and delta CDR3 repertoires were profiled by deep sequencing in Tgammadelta lymphoproliferative disease patients and healthy controls. To confirm the results, all delta-chain samples and two gamma-chain samples were sequenced a second time.

The germline V gene gives CDR1 as VINAFY and CDR2 as YDVSNSKD. Trimming takes 0 bases off V and 8 bases off J; junction bases not matched to a gene: 3. Spanning cysteine to phenylalanine, the CDR3 consists of 13 amino acids. Only the CDR3 DNA stays, 39 bases, in frame from base 1. In both library preparation methods, multiplex PCR was run with primers aimed at the conserved V and J regions of the TCR genes. Amplicons were purified, pooled and sequenced on an Illumina MiSeq platform. The authors' pipeline ran thus. V(D)J alignment, clonotype assembly and translation were performed with MiXCR, whereas functionality assessment and CDR3 repertoire analyses were performed with VDJtools. The IMGT definition of CDR3 was applied, and only productive sequences using functional genes were analyzed, with ORF genes and pseudogenes left out. Identical amino acid CDR3s of major clonotypes (frequency >=5%) were searched for across all patients and controls using a custom Python script. Clonotype frequencies in patients versus controls were compared with a one-sided non-parametric Wilcoxon test. TCRdb reprocessed the public data with the CATT caller; entries with the same nucleotide sequence were combined afterwards. The V and J calls were not made by the authors but by TCRdb's processing. The sample data list thousands of gamma-chain clones, and 9% to 12% of these were observed just once. The leading ten clones occupy 9.4% of the sample.

Genomic DNA from peripheral blood mononuclear cells isolated from patients and controls was used for TCR sequencing. The control group, matched to the patients for age and sex, consisted of approximately 23 healthy adult blood donors (about twelve males and roughly 11 females) with a median age of around 64 years. Summary of the overall study and its limitations: According to the authors, NGS specificity may be reduced at low frequencies, so whether leukemic clones are public or private needs confirmation. Leukemic cells were skewed toward terminal effectors, whereas control T cells likely spanned varied maturation stages, a difference potentially limiting comparisons between patients and controls. When whole repertoires were clustered, gamma repertoires from patients formed a group apart from those of healthy controls, but delta repertoires showed no separation between the groups. Almost every major gamma and delta clonotype found in patients was public, meaning shared with at least one healthy donor, with just two gamma clonotypes being private to disease.

By share, this clone ranks as medium-sized (0.01 to 0.1%). The antigen it recognizes is unknown. No much larger clone is present one base from it, and per-base qualities are unavailable. The source is a human donor in good health. The sequenced material came from blood. The receptor chain draws on TRGV5 and TRGJP1. The J gene is absent in TCRdb and was assigned here via DNA matching to germline. The CDR3 corresponds to CATWDRRGWFKIF. The nucleotides are TGTGCCACCTGGGACAGGCGAGGTTGGTTCAAGATATTT.